This paragraph covers one T cell receptor beta chain sequence. The antigen remains unidentified. These data are taken from a study of identical twins. Whole-study results and caveats: Abundant beta clonotypes from cord blood had fewer insertions, unlike memory repertoires, which showed none.

MiXCR, run by TCRdb on the 5' RACE reads, gives a single entry per CDR3 protein. This table has approximately 620,000 distinct CDR3 sequences, more than 6.5% appearing once. J gave up 2 bases and V 7 bases, and 7 bases lay outside the gene matches. CDR1 SGHRS and CDR2 YFSETQ come from the germline V gene. This CDR3 has 15 amino acids. With no exceptions, donors were healthy Caucasians. The data were also submitted as part of a second study, on yellow fever vaccine responses in identical twins.

Sequenced input: PBMCs. The sequence was obtained from a woman younger than 35 in good health. V and J are TRBV5-1 and TRBJ2-4, with 9 bases that match TRBD1. CDR3 amino acids: CASRPQGATKNIQYF. In DNA form, the CDR3 reads TGCGCCAGCCGACCACAGGGGGCTACCAAAAACATTCAGTACTTC.